Listed here are 14 T cell receptor beta chains from one sample, sequenced in a study of T cell repertoires in cytomegalovirus infection. TCRdb re-called the reads with MiXCR, one entry per CDR3 protein. Of around 800,000 distinct CDR3 sequences listed, roughly 33% are singletons. No antigen is known for these receptors. Material: cultured CD8+ T cells from PBMCs, obtained from culture after CMV antigen stimulation. Receptors were obtained from a human donor in good health (CMV status not recorded). Some clones in this sample may be carry-over from other donors' samples.

This clonotype came up many times. The chain recombines TRBV7-6 with TRBJ1-1, with unresolved D. CDR3 length: 15 residues. V dropped 4 bases and J dropped 0 bases, with 12 bases sitting between them. CDR1 SGHVS and CDR2 FNYEAQ come from the germline V gene. As DNA, the CDR3 is TGTGCCAGCAGCTCCCTTACAGAGATGAACACTGAAGCTTTCTTT. Residues: CASSSLTEMNTEAFF.

This clonotype was observed a handful of times. The chain joins TRBV7-2 to TRBJ2-1, with D possibly being TRBD2 (5 bases). This CDR3 contains 16 residues. The germline V gene has CDR1 SGHTA and CDR2 FQGNSA. The germline V and J ends were trimmed by 3 bases and 0 bases, with 12 bases remaining between them. CDR3: CASSFPRGSSYNEQFF. In nucleotides, the CDR3 is TGTGCCAGCAGCTTTCCCCGGGGAAGCTCCTACAATGAGCAGTTCTTC.

This chain uses TRBV6-6 with TRBJ1-5; 7 bases map to TRBD1. Germline CDR1 MNHNY, CDR2 SVGAGI (reference sequence). The CDR3 is 14 residues long. The V gene end was trimmed by 9 bases and the J gene end by 6 bases; junction bases not matched to a gene: 11. This chain's CDR3 is CARSTNRGRQPQHF. The DNA of the CDR3 is TGTGCCAGAAGTACGAACAGGGGACGTCAGCCCCAGCATTTT.

This clonotype showed up just a few times. J is TRBJ1-1 and V is TRBV5-1; D gene unclear. CDR3 length equals 14 residues. The ends were cut back, 0 bases at V and 11 bases at J, with 17 bases in the middle. Germline V gene lookup returns CDR1 SGHRS and CDR2 YFSETQ. CDR3 sequence (DNA): TGCGCCAGCAGCTTGGCCGGGCCGCACACTGGGGCTTTCTTT. It translates to CASSLAGPHTGAFF.

V usage is TRBV12-3 or TRBV12-4 and J usage is TRBJ1-2; D uncertain. This CDR3 comprises 18 residues. The ends were cut back, 11 bases at V and 0 bases at J, with 28 bases in the middle. The CDR3 DNA is TGTGCCCTACATCAACCGGGTACGGGCAGCCCATCTAACTATGGCTACACCTTC. It specifies CALHQPGTGSPSNYGYTF.

The chain couples TRBV4-1 to TRBJ1-5; perhaps TRBD1 as D (6 bases). Trimming shortened V by 4 bases and J by 5 bases, and 15 bases separated the two germline ends. The CDR3 consists of 15 residues. From germline, CDR1 is MGHRA and CDR2 YSYEKL. This CDR3 is CASSPATGRDQPQHF. In DNA, the CDR3 is TGCGCCAGCAGCCCGGCTACAGGGCGGGATCAGCCCCAGCATTTT.

This clonotype was found a few times. The chain couples TRBV7-9 to TRBJ2-7; D unclear. Trimming removed 2 bases from V and 4 bases from J, with 9 bases in between. Germline V gene sequence: CDR1 SEHNR, CDR2 FQNEAQ (reference sequence). The CDR3 length is 13 residues. CDR3 residues: CASSLPAGYEQYF. The CDR3 DNA is TGTGCCAGCAGCTTACCCGCTGGATACGAGCAGTACTTC.

This clonotype was counted only a few times. The rearrangement links TRBV4-1 to TRBJ1-6; D is undetermined. Germline lookup yields CDR1 MGHRA and CDR2 YSYEKL. The CDR3 contains 15 residues. The V end lost 0 bases, the J end lost 9 bases, and 12 bases lay between the germline ends. This chain's CDR3 is CASSQETMGGSPLHF. The CDR3 nucleotides read TGCGCCAGCAGCCAAGAAACCATGGGTGGTTCACCCCTCCACTTT.

Ten or more counts support this clonotype. The chain combines TRBV7-2 with TRBJ2-7; 7 bases align to TRBD1. CDR3 size: 15 residues. The trim removed 2 bases at V and 1 base at J, leaving 5 bases unmatched. Germline V gene lookup returns CDR1 SGHTA and CDR2 FQGNSA. CDR3: CASSLNGQVSYEQYV. The CDR3 DNA sequence: TGTGCCAGCAGCTTAAACGGACAGGTGTCCTACGAGCAGTACGTC.

On this clonotype itself: A read error may be the cause here, since a much bigger clone is one base away. CDR3 nucleotide sequence: TGTGCCATCGGTGAACCTCGGGACAGGCTTTCCTACAATGAGCAGTTCTTC. It codes for CAIGEPRDRLSYNEQFF. V usage is TRBV10-3 and J usage is TRBJ2-1; 8 bases are a match to TRBD1. Germline V gene lookup returns CDR1 ENHRY and CDR2 SYGVKD. The CDR3 spans 17 residues.

In its sample, this clonotype was seen a few times. V gene TRBV6-1 combines with J gene TRBJ2-5; TRBD1 aligns across 7 bases. Germline V gives CDR1 MNHNS, CDR2 SASEGT. The V and J ends lost 7 bases and 5 bases, in that order; junction bases with no gene match: 7. The CDR3 has 13 amino acids. DNA of the CDR3: TGTGCCAGCAAGGACAGGAGTTGGGAGACCCAGTACTTC. This gives the protein CASKDRSWETQYF.

The rearrangement links TRBV2 to TRBJ2-1; 10 bases align to TRBD2. The trim removed 6 bases at V and 6 bases at J, leaving 11 bases unmatched. From germline, CDR1 is SNHLY and CDR2 FYNNEI. CDR3 size: 16 residues. The CDR3 DNA reads TGTGCCAGCAGGATAAGGGGGACTAGCGCTTTCAATGAGCAGTTCTTC. Its protein is CASRIRGTSAFNEQFF.

The V and J genes are TRBV6-2 or TRBV6-3 and TRBJ1-5; 8 bases map to TRBD1. The ends lost 8 bases at V and 0 bases at J; junction bases unmatched: 6. The CDR3 spans 15 residues. Germline V gene sequence: CDR1 MNHEY, CDR2 SVGEGT. DNA of the CDR3: TGTGCCAGCGCGACACAGGGGGTTAGCAATCAGCCCCAGCATTTT. Amino acids: CASATQGVSNQPQHF.

In this sample, this clonotype turned up once. This chain uses TRBV6-6 with TRBJ1-2; D gene uncertain. V gave up 1 base and J gave up 6 bases, with 15 bases separating them. In germline, CDR1 is MNHNY, CDR2 SVGAGI (reference sequence). The CDR3 has 15 residues. CDR3 residues: CASSYYPKIPDGYTF. The CDR3 coding sequence is TGTGCCAGCAGTTACTACCCGAAGATCCCCGATGGCTACACCTTC.